The sequence of this TCR beta chain was determined in a study of blood T cell repertoires in COVID-19. Overall study context: Sources were T cells, B-cell-depleted T cells, or PBMCs; the material itself was cDNA or gDNA.

The CDR3 is 16 residues long. As originally analysed: For nucleated cells, counts were estimated from reference gene primer amplification. Assay used: immunoSEQ multiplex PCR; TCRdb lists only in-frame clones, some missing. That table furnishes V, J and clone size, whereas the DNA furnished D and trimming. The data show 150,000 to 200,000 clones, approximately 79% seen once. Sequencing used peripheral blood. The V gene is TRBV21-1, the J gene TRBJ2-7; the D call in the table, TRBD1, was not verified against the DNA. TRBV21-1 is listed as a pseudogene. The source is an elderly woman with acute or convalescent COVID-19. CDR3 sequence: CASSNPGIRNTHEQYF. The CDR3 nucleotides are TGTGCCAGCAGCAACCCAGGGATCCGCAACACCCACGAGCAGTACTTC.